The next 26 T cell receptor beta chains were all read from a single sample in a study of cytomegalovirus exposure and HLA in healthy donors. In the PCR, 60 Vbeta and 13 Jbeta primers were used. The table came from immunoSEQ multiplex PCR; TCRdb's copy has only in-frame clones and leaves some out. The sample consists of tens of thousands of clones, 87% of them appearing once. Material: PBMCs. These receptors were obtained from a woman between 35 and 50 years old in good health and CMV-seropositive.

The CDR3 spells CSVTTGTSAYYEQYF. DNA of the CDR3: TGCAGCGTCACAACCGGGACTAGCGCATACTACGAGCAGTACTTC. This chain uses TRBV29-1 with TRBJ2-7, with 10 bases that match TRBD2. The CDR3 spans 15 residues. With V trimmed by 6 bases and J by 3 bases, 11 bases remained unmatched. The germline gives CDR1 SQVTM, CDR2 ANQGSEA.

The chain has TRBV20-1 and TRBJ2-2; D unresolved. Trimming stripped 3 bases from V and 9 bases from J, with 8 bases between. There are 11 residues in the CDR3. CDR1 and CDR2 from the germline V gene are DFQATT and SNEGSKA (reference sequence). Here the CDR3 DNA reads TGCAGTGCTAGGTTGTCCAGGGAGCTGTTTTTT. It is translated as CSARLSRELFF.

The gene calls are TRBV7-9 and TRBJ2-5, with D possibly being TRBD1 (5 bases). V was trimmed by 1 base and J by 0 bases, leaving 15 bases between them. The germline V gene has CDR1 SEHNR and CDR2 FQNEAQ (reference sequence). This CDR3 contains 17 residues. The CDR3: CASSLDNWGQYQETQYF. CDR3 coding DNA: TGTGCCAGCAGCTTAGATAATTGGGGCCAGTACCAAGAGACCCAGTACTTC.

CDR3: CAWSDLTGGGGYTF. DNA of the CDR3: TGTGCCTGGAGTGACCTAACAGGGGGGGGTGGCTACACCTTC. The chain couples TRBV30 to TRBJ1-2, with 8 positions matching TRBD1. The CDR3 extends over 14 amino acids. Germline assignment: CDR1 GTSNPN and CDR2 SVGIG (reference sequence). After removal of 1 base from V and 7 bases from J, the junction contained 8 bases not matched to a gene.

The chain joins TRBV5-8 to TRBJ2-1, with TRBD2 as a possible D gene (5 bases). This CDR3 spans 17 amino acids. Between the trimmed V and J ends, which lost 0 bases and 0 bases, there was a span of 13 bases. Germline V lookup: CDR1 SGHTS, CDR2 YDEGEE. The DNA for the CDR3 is TGTGCCAGCAGCTTGGCCTCTTTCGGGGTCTCCTACAATGAGCAGTTCTTC. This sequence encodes CASSLASFGVSYNEQFF.

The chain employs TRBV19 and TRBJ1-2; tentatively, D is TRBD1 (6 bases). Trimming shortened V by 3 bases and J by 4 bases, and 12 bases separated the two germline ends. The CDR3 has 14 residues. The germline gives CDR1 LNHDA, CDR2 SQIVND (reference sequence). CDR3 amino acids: CASSMDRDFYGYTF. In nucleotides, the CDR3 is TGTGCCAGTAGTATGGACAGAGACTTCTATGGCTACACCTTC.

Here the CDR3 DNA reads TGTGCCAGCAGCCAAAAAGGACCCGGGGTGCAAGAGACCCAGTACTTC. This gives the protein CASSQKGPGVQETQYF. V usage is TRBV14 and J usage is TRBJ2-5, with D possibly being TRBD2 (5 bases). V lost 2 bases and J 2 bases, leaving 15 bases between the germline ends. The CDR3 sequence is 16 residues long. Per germline, CDR1 SGHDN and CDR2 FVKESK.

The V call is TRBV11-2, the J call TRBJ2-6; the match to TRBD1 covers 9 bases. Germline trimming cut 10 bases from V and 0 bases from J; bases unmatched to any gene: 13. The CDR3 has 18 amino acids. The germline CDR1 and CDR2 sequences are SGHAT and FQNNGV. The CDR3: CAIDPLGQGRSGANVLTF. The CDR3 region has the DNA TGTGCCATCGACCCGCTGGGACAGGGCCGCTCTGGGGCCAACGTCCTGACTTTC.

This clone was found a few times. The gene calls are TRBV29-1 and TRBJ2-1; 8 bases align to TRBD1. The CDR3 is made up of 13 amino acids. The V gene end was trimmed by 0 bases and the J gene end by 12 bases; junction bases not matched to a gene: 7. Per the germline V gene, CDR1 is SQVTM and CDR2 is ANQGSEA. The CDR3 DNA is TGCAGCGTTGAAGACGAGACAGGGGACGCGCAGTTCTTC. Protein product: CSVEDETGDAQFF.

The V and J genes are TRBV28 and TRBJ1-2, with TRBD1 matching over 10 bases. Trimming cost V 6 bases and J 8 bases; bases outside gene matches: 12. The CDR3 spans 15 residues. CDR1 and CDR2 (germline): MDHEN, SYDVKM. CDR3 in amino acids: CASSGQGVVWGGYTF. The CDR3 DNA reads TGTGCCAGCAGCGGACAGGGGGTTGTTTGGGGCGGCTACACCTTC.

CDR3 in amino acids: CASSPFTLANYGYTF. CDR3 nucleotides: TGTGCCAGCTCACCCTTCACTTTAGCTAACTATGGCTACACCTTC. The chain carries TRBV18 and TRBJ1-2; D is uncertain. This CDR3 has 15 amino acids. In germline, CDR1 is KGHSH, CDR2 LQKENI. V was clipped by 3 bases and J by 0 bases, with 11 bases between them.

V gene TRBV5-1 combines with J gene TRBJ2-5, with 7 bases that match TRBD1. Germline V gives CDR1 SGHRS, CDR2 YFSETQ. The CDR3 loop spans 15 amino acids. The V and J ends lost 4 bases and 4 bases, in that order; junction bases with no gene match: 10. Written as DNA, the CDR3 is TGCGCCAGCAGCCGAACAGGGGAGTTGGGAGAGACCCAGTACTTC. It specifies CASSRTGELGETQYF.

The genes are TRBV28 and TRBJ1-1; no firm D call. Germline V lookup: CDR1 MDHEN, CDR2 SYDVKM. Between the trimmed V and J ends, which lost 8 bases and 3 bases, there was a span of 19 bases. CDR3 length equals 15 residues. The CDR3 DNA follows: TGTGCCAGCCAGGCCGCGGGAGGGCGGGACACTGAAGCTTTCTTT. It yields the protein CASQAAGGRDTEAFF. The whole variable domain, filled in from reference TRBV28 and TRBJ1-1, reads DVKVTQSSRYLVKRTGEKVFLECVQDMDHENMFWYRQDPGLGLRLIYFSYDVKMKEKGDIPEGYSVSREKKERFSLILESASTNQTSMYLCASQAAGGRDTEAFFGQGTRLTVV.

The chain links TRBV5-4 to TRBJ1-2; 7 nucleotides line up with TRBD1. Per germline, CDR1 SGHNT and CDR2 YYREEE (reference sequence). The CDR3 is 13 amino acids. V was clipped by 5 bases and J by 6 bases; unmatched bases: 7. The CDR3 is CASRIQGGDGYTF. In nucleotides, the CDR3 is TGTGCCAGCAGGATTCAGGGGGGCGATGGCTACACCTTC.

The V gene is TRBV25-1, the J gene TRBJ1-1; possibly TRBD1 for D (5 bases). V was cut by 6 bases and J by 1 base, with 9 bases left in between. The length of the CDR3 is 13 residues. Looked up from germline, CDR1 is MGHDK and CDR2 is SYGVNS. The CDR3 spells CASRDSQNTEAFF. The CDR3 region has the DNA TGTGCCAGCAGAGACAGTCAGAACACTGAAGCTTTCTTT.

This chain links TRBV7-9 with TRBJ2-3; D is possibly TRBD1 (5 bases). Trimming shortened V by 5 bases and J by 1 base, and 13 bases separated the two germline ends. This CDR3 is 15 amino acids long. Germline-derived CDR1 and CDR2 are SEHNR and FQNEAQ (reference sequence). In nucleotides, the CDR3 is TGTGCCAGCAGCCGAAGAATAGGGGGCACAGATACGCAGTATTTT. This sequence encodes CASSRRIGGTDTQYF.

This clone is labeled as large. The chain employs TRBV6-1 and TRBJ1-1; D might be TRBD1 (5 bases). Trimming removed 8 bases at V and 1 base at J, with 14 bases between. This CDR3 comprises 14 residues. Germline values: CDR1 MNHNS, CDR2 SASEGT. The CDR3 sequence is CASSYGGQNTEAFF. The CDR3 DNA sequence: TGTGCCAGCTCATACGGTGGACAGAACACTGAAGCTTTCTTT.

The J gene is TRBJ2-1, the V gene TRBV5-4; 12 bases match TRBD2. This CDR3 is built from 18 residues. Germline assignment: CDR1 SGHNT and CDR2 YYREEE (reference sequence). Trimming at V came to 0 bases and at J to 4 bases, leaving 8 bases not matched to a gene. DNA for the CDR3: TGTGCCAGCAGCTTGGGAAAATCTAGCGGGAGGGGGTACAATGAGCAGTTCTTC. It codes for CASSLGKSSGRGYNEQFF.

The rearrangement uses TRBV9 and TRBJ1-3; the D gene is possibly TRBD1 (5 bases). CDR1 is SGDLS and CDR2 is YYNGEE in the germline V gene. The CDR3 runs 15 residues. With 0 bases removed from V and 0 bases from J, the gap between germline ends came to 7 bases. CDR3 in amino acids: CASSVEGRSGNTIYF. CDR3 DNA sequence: TGTGCCAGCAGCGTAGAGGGGCGCTCTGGAAACACCATATATTTT. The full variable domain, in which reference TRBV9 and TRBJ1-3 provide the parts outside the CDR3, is DSGVTQTPKHLITATGQRVTLRCSPRSGDLSVYWYQQSLDQGLQFLIQYYNGEERAKGNILERFSAQQFPDLHSELNLSSLELGDSALYFCASSVEGRSGNTIYFGEGSWLTVV.

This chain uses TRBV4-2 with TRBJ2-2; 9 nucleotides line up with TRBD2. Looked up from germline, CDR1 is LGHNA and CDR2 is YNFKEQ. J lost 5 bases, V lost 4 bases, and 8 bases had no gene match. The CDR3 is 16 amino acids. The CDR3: CASSPGSGRGTGELFF. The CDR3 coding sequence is TGTGCCAGCAGCCCCGGTAGCGGGAGAGGGACCGGGGAGCTGTTTTTT.

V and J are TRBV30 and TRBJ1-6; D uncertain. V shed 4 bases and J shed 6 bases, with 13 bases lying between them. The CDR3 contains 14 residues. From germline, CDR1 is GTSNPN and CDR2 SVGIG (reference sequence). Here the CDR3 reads CAWTPRIPNSPLHF. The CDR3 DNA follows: TGTGCCTGGACTCCGCGAATACCTAATTCACCCCTCCACTTT.

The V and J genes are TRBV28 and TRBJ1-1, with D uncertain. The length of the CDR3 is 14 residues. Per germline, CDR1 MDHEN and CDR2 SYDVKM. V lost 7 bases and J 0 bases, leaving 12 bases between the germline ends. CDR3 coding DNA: TGTGCCAGCAACGAGGGCGGAATGAACACTGAAGCTTTCTTT. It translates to CASNEGGMNTEAFF.

The CDR3 coding sequence is TGTGCCAGCAGTAAATTAGCGGGAGGGCGGGAGACCCAGTACTTC. Encoded protein: CASSKLAGGRETQYF. V and J are TRBV6-5 and TRBJ2-5; 11 bases line up with TRBD2. The CDR3 has 15 amino acids. In germline, CDR1 is MNHEY, CDR2 SVGAGI. V dropped 5 bases and J dropped 5; count of bases not matched to a gene: 7.

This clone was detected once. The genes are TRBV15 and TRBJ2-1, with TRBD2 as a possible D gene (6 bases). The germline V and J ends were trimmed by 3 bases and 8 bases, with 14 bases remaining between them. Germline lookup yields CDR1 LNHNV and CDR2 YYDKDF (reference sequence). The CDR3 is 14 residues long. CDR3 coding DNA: TGTGCCACCAGCAGGGGGACTCGCGCCGATGAGCAGTTCTTC. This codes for CATSRGTRADEQFF.

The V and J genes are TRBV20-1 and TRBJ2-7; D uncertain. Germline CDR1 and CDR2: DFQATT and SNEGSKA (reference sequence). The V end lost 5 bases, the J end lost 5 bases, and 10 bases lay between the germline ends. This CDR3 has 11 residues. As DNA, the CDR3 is TGCAGTGCTCCGCCGGTAGACGAGCAGTACTTC. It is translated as CSAPPVDEQYF.

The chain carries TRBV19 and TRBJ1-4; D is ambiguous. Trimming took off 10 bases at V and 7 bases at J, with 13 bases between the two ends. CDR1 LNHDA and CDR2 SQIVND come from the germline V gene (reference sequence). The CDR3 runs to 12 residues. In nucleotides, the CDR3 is TGTGCCACTCGAGTCTTCGGTGAAAAACTGTTTTTT. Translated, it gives CATRVFGEKLFF.